Listed here is a single TCR beta chain. Per germline, CDR1 SNHLY and CDR2 FYNNEI. This CDR3 has 17 amino acids. Unmatched junction bases numbered 9, after V lost 4 bases and J lost 1 base. The protocol was immunoSEQ multiplex PCR, while the TCRdb copy is restricted to in-frame clones and leaves out a portion. Of about 380,000 clones in the sample, just over 95% were seen once. The data derive from a study of shared clonotypes between healthy human individuals. The sequenced material came from memory CD8+ T cells sorted from blood. Regarding subset: CD45RO+ cells pooled with CCR7-negative TemRA cells. The receptor was isolated from a man aged 25-40 years in good health. The V gene is TRBV2, the J gene TRBJ2-7, with 11 nucleotides matching TRBD2. The CDR3 coding sequence is TGTGCCAGCAGTGGAGGGACTAGCGGTCAACTTTCCTACGAGCAGTACTTC. Amino acids: CASSGGTSGQLSYEQYF.